The rows below give T cell receptor beta chains drawn from one sample of a study of T cells after yellow fever vaccination. MiXCR, applied by TCRdb to the 5' RACE reads, yields one record per CDR3 protein. The sample has 250,000 to 300,000 distinct CDR3 sequences; about 5.2% are singletons. Sequenced material: CD4+ T cells sorted from PBMCs, taken on the day of the yellow fever booster vaccination. The receptors derive from a man between 18 and 35 years old who received the YFV17D yellow fever vaccine. Each CDR3 is given with its conserved first and last residue. A D gene is named only where the DNA matches it firmly. Clone size is given for some rows only: seen once, a few or many times, or a class if the clone is expanded.

d_gene	v_gene	abundance	j_gene	CDR3aa	CDR3nt
-	TRBV6-5	-	TRBJ1-2	CASSYGTHAGGYTF	TGTGCCAGCAGTTACGGGACCCACGCGGGGGGCTACACCTTC
-	TRBV13	-	TRBJ1-1	CASTTTGNTEAFF	TGTGCCAGCACCACAACAGGGAACACTGAAGCTTTCTTT
-	TRBV5-6	many	TRBJ2-5	CASSLVSDPQYF	TGTGCCAGCAGCTTGGTTTCCGATCCCCAGTACTTC
TRBD1	TRBV5-1	-	TRBJ2-1	CASSIQGVGNEQFF	TGCGCCAGCAGCATACAGGGGGTAGGGAATGAGCAGTTCTTC
-	TRBV5-1	many	TRBJ2-3	CASSFKGSDTQYF	TGCGCCAGCAGCTTTAAGGGCTCAGATACGCAGTATTTT
-	TRBV4-3	few	TRBJ1-5	CASSQDLTGWQPQHF	TGCGCCAGCAGCCAAGATCTTACCGGGTGGCAGCCCCAGCATTTT
-	TRBV29-1	many	TRBJ2-3	CSVGNTQYF	TGCAGCGTAGGAAATACGCAGTATTTT
-	TRBV5-1	many	TRBJ1-1	CASSLEAGKAFF	TGCGCCAGCAGCTTGGAAGCCGGGAAAGCTTTCTTT
-	TRBV5-1	few	TRBJ2-1	CASNRQDEQFF	TGCGCCAGCAACCGCCAAGACGAGCAGTTCTTC
-	TRBV4-3	few	TRBJ1-2	CASSQEGGLSGYTF	TGCGCCAGCAGCCAAGAGGGGGGGTTAAGTGGCTACACCTTC
-	TRBV4-3	many	TRBJ2-5	CASSGTAGTQYF	TGCGCCAGCAGCGGAACGGCGGGGACCCAGTACTTC
-	TRBV6-5	many	TRBJ1-5	CASSPRGTPVNQPQHF	TGTGCCAGCAGTCCCCGGGGGACCCCAGTCAATCAGCCCCAGCATTTT
TRBD2	TRBV2	few	TRBJ2-7	CASSEQRGVYEQYF	TGTGCCAGCAGTGAACAGCGGGGGGTCTACGAGCAGTACTTC